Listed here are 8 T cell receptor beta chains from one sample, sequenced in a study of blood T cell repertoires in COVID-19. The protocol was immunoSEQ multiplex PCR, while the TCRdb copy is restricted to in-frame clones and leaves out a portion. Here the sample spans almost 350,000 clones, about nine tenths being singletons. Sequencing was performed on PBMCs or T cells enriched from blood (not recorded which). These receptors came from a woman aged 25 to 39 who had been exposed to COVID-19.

The CDR3 region is CASSEAPTGTDTQYF. In DNA, the CDR3 is TGTGCCAGCAGTGAAGCGCCAACAGGTACAGATACGCAGTATTTT. The J gene is TRBJ2-3, the V gene TRBV2, with TRBD1 as a possible D gene (5 bases). Trimming took off 0 bases at V and 3 bases at J, with 10 bases between the two ends. The CDR3 loop spans 15 amino acids. CDR1 and CDR2 (germline): SNHLY, FYNNEI.

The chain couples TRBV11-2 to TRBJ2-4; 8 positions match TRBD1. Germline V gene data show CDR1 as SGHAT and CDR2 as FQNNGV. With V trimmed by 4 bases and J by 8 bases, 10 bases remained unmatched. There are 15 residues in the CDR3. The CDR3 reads CASSYESGGRDIQYF. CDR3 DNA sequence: TGTGCCAGCAGCTACGAGTCAGGGGGCCGGGACATTCAGTACTTC.

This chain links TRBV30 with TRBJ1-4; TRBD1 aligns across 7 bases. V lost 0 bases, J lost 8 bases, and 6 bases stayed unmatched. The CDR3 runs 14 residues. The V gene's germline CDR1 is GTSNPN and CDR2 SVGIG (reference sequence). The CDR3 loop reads CAWSVTGVGEKLFF. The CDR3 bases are TGTGCCTGGAGTGTAACAGGGGTCGGGGAAAAACTGTTTTTT.

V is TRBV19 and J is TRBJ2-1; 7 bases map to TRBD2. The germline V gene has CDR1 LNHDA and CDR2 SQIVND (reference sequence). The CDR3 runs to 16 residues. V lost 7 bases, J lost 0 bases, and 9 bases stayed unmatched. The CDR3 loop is CASNRASGHSYNEQFF. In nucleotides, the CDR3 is TGTGCCAGTAATCGGGCTAGCGGCCACTCCTACAATGAGCAGTTCTTC. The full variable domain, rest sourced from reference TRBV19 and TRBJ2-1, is DGGITQSPKYLFRKEGQNVTLSCEQNLNHDAMYWYRQDPGQGLRLIYYSQIVNDFQKGDIAEGYSVSREKKESFPLTVTSAQKNPTAFYLCASNRASGHSYNEQFFGPGTRLTVL.

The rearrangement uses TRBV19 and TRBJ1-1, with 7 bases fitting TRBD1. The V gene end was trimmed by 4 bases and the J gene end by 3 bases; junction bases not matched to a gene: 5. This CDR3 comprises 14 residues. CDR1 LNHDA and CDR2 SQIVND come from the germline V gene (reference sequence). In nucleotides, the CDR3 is TGTGCCAGTAGTAAGCGCCAGGGGGACACTGAAGCTTTCTTT. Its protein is CASSKRQGDTEAFF.

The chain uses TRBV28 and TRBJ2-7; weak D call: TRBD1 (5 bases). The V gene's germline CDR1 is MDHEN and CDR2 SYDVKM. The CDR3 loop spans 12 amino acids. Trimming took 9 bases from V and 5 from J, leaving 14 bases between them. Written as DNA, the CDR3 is TGTGCCAGTTCGACGGACACCCACGAGCAGTACTTC. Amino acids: CASSTDTHEQYF.

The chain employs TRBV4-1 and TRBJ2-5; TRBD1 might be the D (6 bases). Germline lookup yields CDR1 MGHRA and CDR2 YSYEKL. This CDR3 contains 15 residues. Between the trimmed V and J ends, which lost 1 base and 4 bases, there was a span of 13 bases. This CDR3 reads CASSQGLQGRETQYF. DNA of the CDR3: TGCGCCAGCAGCCAAGGACTACAGGGTCGAGAGACCCAGTACTTC.

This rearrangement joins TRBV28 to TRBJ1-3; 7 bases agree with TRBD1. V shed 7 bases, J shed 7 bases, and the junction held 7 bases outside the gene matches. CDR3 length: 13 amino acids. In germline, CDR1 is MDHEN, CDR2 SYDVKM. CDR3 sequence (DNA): TGTGCCAGCACCCCAACAGGGGTGAACACCATATATTTT. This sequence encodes CASTPTGVNTIYF.